This is a list of T cell receptor beta chains from one sample in a study of blood T cell repertoires in COVID-19. Clones were read by immunoSEQ multiplex PCR, and TCRdb kept only the in-frame ones, dropping some. The repertoire consists of under 350,000 clones, with approximately 85% occurring once and the leading ten covering approximately 10%. The sample comprised peripheral blood. Every receptor here comes from a woman aged 70-85 years with acute or convalescent COVID-19. Each CDR3 is given with its conserved first and last residue. A D gene is named only where the DNA matches it firmly. Rows may omit the clone size; those that give it use once, few, many or a size class.

>TRBD1|TRBV7-8|TRBJ2-6|NA
CASSQYDRAGANVLTF
TGTGCCAGCAGCCAATACGACAGGGCTGGGGCCAACGTCCTGACTTTC
>TRBD1|TRBV10-1|TRBJ1-2|NA
CASSATGDYGYTF
TGCGCCAGCAGTGCCACAGGGGACTATGGCTACACCTTC
>NA|TRBV7-6|TRBJ1-4|NA
CASSFGGGSTNEKLFF
TGTGCCAGCAGCTTCGGGGGGGGTTCAACTAATGAAAAACTGTTTTTT
>NA|TRBV24-1|TRBJ1-2|NA
CANRGWGGLSGYTF
TGTGCCAACCGTGGGTGGGGAGGGCTGTCTGGCTACACCTTC
>TRBD1|TRBV25-1|TRBJ1-2|NA
CASRGDRGGYTF
TGTGCCAGCAGGGGGGACAGAGGTGGCTACACCTTC
>NA|TRBV19|TRBJ1-1|once
CASSKGADTEAFF
TGTGCCAGTAGTAAGGGAGCGGACACTGAAGCTTTCTTT
>NA|TRBV10-2|TRBJ1-1|few
CASSESTETEAFF
TGCGCCAGCAGTGAGTCGACTGAGACCGAAGCTTTCTTT
>NA|TRBV6-9|TRBJ1-2|NA
CASSYFSPQANYGYTF
TGTGCCAGCAGTTATTTCTCCCCACAAGCTAACTATGGCTACACCTTC
>NA|TRBV19|TRBJ1-1|NA
CASYGGRGRSTEAFF
TGTGCCAGTTACGGAGGGAGGGGTCGGAGCACTGAAGCTTTCTTT
>TRBD2|TRBV19|TRBJ2-7|NA
CASKLAGGPYEQYF
TGTGCCAGTAAGCTAGCGGGGGGACCCTACGAGCAGTACTTC
>TRBD1|TRBV4-1|TRBJ2-2|NA
CASSHRDSSTGELFF
TGCGCCAGCAGTCACCGGGACAGTTCCACCGGGGAGCTGTTTTTT
>TRBD1|TRBV2|TRBJ2-1|NA
CASMDRGHEQFF
TGTGCCAGCATGGACAGGGGGCACGAGCAGTTCTTC
>NA|TRBV7-9|TRBJ2-6|NA
CASSGIRGSGANVLTF
TGTGCCAGCAGCGGTATAAGGGGCTCTGGGGCCAACGTCCTGACTTTC
>TRBD2|TRBV6-1|TRBJ2-6|NA
CASSEKRGPSYSGANVLTF
TGTGCCAGCAGTGAAAAGCGGGGCCCCTCCTACTCTGGGGCCAACGTCCTGACTTTC
>NA|TRBV5-4|TRBJ2-2|NA
CASSLKQGGELFF
TGTGCCAGCAGCTTAAAACAGGGAGGGGAGCTGTTTTTT
>TRBD1|TRBV5-1|TRBJ2-7|NA
CASSLGQGVGEQYF
TGCGCCAGCAGCTTGGGTCAGGGGGTAGGCGAGCAGTACTTC
>NA|TRBV6-5|TRBJ1-1|NA
CASSSWTEAFF
TGTGCCAGCAGTTCCTGGACAGAGGCTTTCTTT
>NA|TRBV7-2|TRBJ1-1|NA
CASSSRQNTEAFF
TGTGCCAGCAGCAGCCGACAGAACACTGAAGCTTTCTTT
>NA|TRBV2|TRBJ2-5|NA
CASSGVAVVKTQYF
TGTGCCAGCAGTGGAGTAGCGGTTGTTAAGACCCAGTACTTC
>TRBD2|TRBV2|TRBJ2-2|NA
CASNGGEYTGELFF
TGTGCCAGCAATGGGGGGGAGTACACCGGGGAGCTGTTTTTT
>NA|TRBV5-1|TRBJ2-7|NA
CASSLAVPGQGYSREQYF
TGCGCCAGCAGCTTGGCCGTTCCGGGACAAGGATATTCTCGCGAGCAGTACTTC
>NA|TRBV5-6|TRBJ2-3|NA
CASSLRLTSTDTQYF
TGTGCCAGCAGCTTGCGACTTACTAGCACAGATACGCAGTATTTT
>TRBD1|TRBV19|TRBJ1-2|NA
CASRGQGSDYGYTF
TGTGCCAGTAGAGGACAGGGTTCGGACTATGGCTACACCTTC
>TRBD2|TRBV5-1|TRBJ2-3|NA
CASSSAAGGGGTDTQYF
TGCGCCAGCAGCTCGGCGGCGGGGGGAGGTGGCACAGATACGCAGTATTTT
>NA|TRBV1|TRBJ2-7|once
CTSSQDQERGPSYEQYF
TGCACCAGCAGCCAAGATCAGGAGCGGGGTCCCTCCTACGAGCAGTACTTC
>TRBD1|TRBV19|TRBJ1-1|NA
CASHPQGAVDTEAFF
TGTGCCAGCCATCCGCAGGGGGCGGTCGACACTGAAGCTTTCTTT
>NA|TRBV7-2|TRBJ2-3|NA
CASSLRASIDTQYF
TGTGCCAGCAGCTTAAGGGCTAGCATAGATACGCAGTATTTT
>TRBD1|TRBV6-5|TRBJ2-1|NA
CASSYRQGWNEQFF
TGTGCCAGCAGTTACCGACAGGGTTGGAATGAGCAGTTCTTC
>NA|TRBV2|TRBJ1-4|NA
CASNRQAEKLFF
TGTGCCAGCAATCGACAGGCGGAAAAACTGTTTTTT
>TRBD1|TRBV7-3|TRBJ1-3|NA
CASSTTGDSGNTIYF
TGTGCCAGCAGCACCACAGGGGACTCTGGAAACACCATATATTTT
>TRBD1|TRBV7-8|TRBJ2-7|few
CASSPETGISYEQYF
TGTGCCAGCAGCCCAGAGACAGGGATCTCCTACGAGCAGTACTTC
>NA|TRBV3-1/TRBV3-2|TRBJ1-6|NA
CASSQPGVLLHF
TGTGCCAGCAGCCAACCAGGGGTTCTCCTCCACTTT
>TRBD1|TRBV5-1|TRBJ2-7|NA
CASSLGPGQGAYEQYF
TGCGCCAGCAGCTTGGGCCCGGGACAGGGTGCCTACGAGCAGTACTTC
>NA|TRBV7-9|TRBJ1-1|once
CASSLGGGRNQNTEAFF
TGTGCCAGCTCCCTTGGGGGGGGAAGAAATCAGAACACTGAAGCTTTCTTT
>TRBD2|TRBV6-2/TRBV6-3|TRBJ2-7|NA
CASSRLAGHYEQYF
TGTGCCAGCAGCAGACTAGCGGGACACTACGAGCAGTACTTC
>NA|TRBV6-5|TRBJ1-1|NA
CASSQGTTEAFF
TGTGCCAGCAGCCAGGGGACCACTGAAGCTTTCTTT
>NA|TRBV5-1|TRBJ2-3|NA
CASSLKRQPTDTQYF
TGCGCCAGCAGCTTGAAGAGACAGCCCACAGATACGCAGTATTTT